Listed below are T cell receptor beta chains from one sample, sequenced in a study of T cells in Graves' hyperthyroidism and ophthalmopathy. TCRdb reanalysed the multiplex PCR reads using MiXCR and keeps one entry per CDR3 protein. This table has about 400,000 distinct CDR3 sequences, about 15% appearing once. Sequenced sample: blood. These receptors originate from a woman aged 25 to 45 with Graves' hyperthyroidism. CDR3s include the opening cysteine and the closing phenylalanine or tryptophan. Fields, in order: V gene, clone size, CDR3 protein. The size field is filled for only some rows; it gives once, few, many or a size class.

>TRBV30|once
CAWSLQGNQPQHF
>TRBV20-1|many
CSATQAGVPYNEQFF
>TRBV30|few
CAWRITASPLHF
>TRBV4-1|few
CASSQDVGNSGNTIYF
>TRBV30|few
CAWTHGAAYEQYF
>TRBV11-2|many
CASSPQLRLADIYEQYF
>TRBV12-3/TRBV12-4|many
CASRQGTYEQYF
>TRBV4-1|few
CASSQEGGGDGELFF
>TRBV20-1|few
CSARDSGEGVSGKLFF
>TRBV30|many
CAWSFGTSGKAGELFF
>TRBV6-1|NA
CASSHGGGRDQETQYF
>TRBV2|many
CASRPIAVRGTQYF
>TRBV24-1|many
CATSDSSDISLNEQFF
>TRBV3-1|many
CASSQESKVAFF
>TRBV7-9|many
CASIMRDRGDNEQFF
>TRBV11-2|NA
CASSSALRVWAGANVLTF